This record concerns one TCR beta chain sequence. Its antigen is as yet unknown. Amplification used 60 Vbeta primers and 13 Jbeta primers. Profiling relied on immunoSEQ multiplex PCR, and the TCRdb table lists in-frame clones only, not all of them. There are approximately 200,000 clones in the sample, with less than 0.9% held by the top ten. The data stem from a study of cytomegalovirus exposure and HLA in healthy donors. For the study at large: In terms of ancestry, the Caucasian-associated cluster contained around 79% of the 350 to 450 genotyped donors.

Study-wide results and limits: One later analysis reportedly identified an Asian-associated ancestry cluster that showed fewer N-insertions than the approximately 710-donor mean. For most TCR beta V segments, an earlier analysis put the productive rate at about 87% or about 30% of the time. Later analysis identified a missense DCLRE1C variant that was linked to TCR beta V- and J-gene trimming.

The clonotype originates from a boy younger than 18 in good health and CMV-seronegative. The source material was PBMCs.

Here the CDR3 reads CASSLGGGDYEQYF. The CDR3 nucleotides read TGCGCCAGCAGCTTGGGAGGGGGGGACTACGAGCAGTACTTC. The V gene is TRBV5-1, the J gene TRBJ2-7; D may be TRBD2 (7 bases). CDR3 size: 14 residues. Looked up from germline, CDR1 is SGHRS and CDR2 is YFSETQ. Trimming cost V 0 bases and J 3 bases, with 10 bases left between them.